The sample holds a few counts of the clone carrying this T cell receptor beta chain. Germline V gene sequence: CDR1 SGHRS, CDR2 YFSETQ. The CDR3 extends over 16 amino acids. Unmatched junction bases numbered 9, after V lost 6 bases and J lost 1 base. The sample originates from a study of cytomegalovirus exposure and HLA in healthy donors. The PCR made use of 60 Vbeta and 13 Jbeta primers. Here immunoSEQ multiplex PCR was the method, and the copy in TCRdb shows in-frame clones only, minus some. The sample has about 120,000 clones; 78% are singletons. The origin of this receptor is a woman aged 25 to 45 in good health and CMV-seronegative. V and J are TRBV5-1 and TRBJ2-3; 9 nucleotides line up with TRBD2. The sequenced sample consisted of PBMCs. CDR3 region: CASKTSGGYRTDTQYF. In DNA, the CDR3 is TGCGCCAGCAAGACGAGCGGGGGGTACCGCACAGATACGCAGTATTTT.